The present T cell receptor beta chain was sequenced within a study of OX40 agonist ivuxolimab in advanced cancers. With respect to the entire study: Ivuxolimab was a fully human IgG2 agonistic monoclonal antibody targeting the costimulatory receptor OX40 (CD134). Of the approximately 50 dose-escalation patients, hepatocellular carcinoma was present in around 19, melanoma in some 15, renal cell carcinoma in 9 and head and neck cancer in 9. The paper covers the monotherapy dose-escalation part of the phase I ivuxolimab trial, which included N of about 50 patients. Peripheral TCRbeta sequencing was intended to test whether TCR sequence diversity was altered and clonal T-cell expansion was caused by ivuxolimab. Intravenous ivuxolimab was administered to patients every 2 weeks at six dose levels: 0.01, 0.1, 0.3, 1.5, 3 and 10 mg/kg. Patients were allowed to have had prior anti-PD-1, anti-PD-L1 or anti-CTLA-4 therapy, and less than 45% of the dose-escalation patients had previously received checkpoint inhibitors. The dose-escalation cohort was 82.7% male with a mean age of approximately 60 years, ranging from about 20 to 85. Partial responses occurred in three dose-escalation patients, of whom one had hepatocellular carcinoma and two had cutaneous melanoma. Study-level results and caveats: Which antigens the clonally expanded peripheral T cells were specific for was not determined. Partial responders in the 0.1-3.0 mg/kg groups had among the lowest normalized peripheral clonal expansion, especially among CD8+ T cells. Clonal expansion of both CD4+ and CD8+ blood T cells was observed from baseline to week 6 at doses 0.1 to 3.0 mg/kg. On average, CD8+ T cells showed more expanded clones than CD4+ T cells after ivuxolimab. Low levels of normalized T-cell clonal expansion were also seen in some nonresponding patients.

This clone was counted a few times. What antigen it recognizes has not been identified. Base-call qualities are not available, and no considerably larger clone is one nucleotide away. Genomic DNA was isolated from the sorted cells so that the TCRbeta CDR3 region could be sequenced. TCRbeta CDR3 regions were sequenced using the immunoSEQ Assay. Here the immuneACCESS table is served through TCRdb, limited to in-frame sequences with V and J called. Missing clones are a known gap in these copies; in checked studies unresolved V genes cover under half, and the rest lacks a known reason. This sample is represented by about 15,000 clones; about 77% of them were singletons. The ten largest clonotypes hold under 35% of the sample. CDR3 length: 15 amino acids, cysteine to phenylalanine. The retained sequence is limited to the CDR3, 45 bases, with the frame set at the first base. CDR1 and CDR2, looked up from the germline V gene, are MRHNA and SNTAGT. Trimming removed 8 bases from V and 9 bases from J; the gene matches leave 19 bases unexplained.

The trial excluded patients who had a history of autoimmune disease or were on systemic immunosuppression. In every dose cohort, peripheral blood was drawn for TCR sequencing at baseline, cycle 4 day 1, and cycle 7 day 1. Samples came from an open-label, multicenter, first-in-human phase I dose-escalation trial of ivuxolimab. Adults with locally advanced or metastatic head and neck squamous cell, hepatocellular, melanoma or renal cell carcinoma were enrolled in the trial. Before TCR sequencing, CD4+ and CD8+ T cells were separately sorted from peripheral blood. This sequence was found in an adult with an advanced solid tumor such as melanoma, head and neck, liver or kidney cancer. The sequencing here drew on CD4+ or CD8+ T cells sorted from blood, taken in a trial of the OX40 agonist ivuxolimab. The sequence joins TRBV6-4 to TRBJ2-7; 7 middle bases align to TRBD1. For the CDR3, the sequence is CASAGTAMSTWGQYF. The bases are TGTGCCAGCGCAGGGACAGCGATGTCTACGTGGGGGCAGTACTTC.